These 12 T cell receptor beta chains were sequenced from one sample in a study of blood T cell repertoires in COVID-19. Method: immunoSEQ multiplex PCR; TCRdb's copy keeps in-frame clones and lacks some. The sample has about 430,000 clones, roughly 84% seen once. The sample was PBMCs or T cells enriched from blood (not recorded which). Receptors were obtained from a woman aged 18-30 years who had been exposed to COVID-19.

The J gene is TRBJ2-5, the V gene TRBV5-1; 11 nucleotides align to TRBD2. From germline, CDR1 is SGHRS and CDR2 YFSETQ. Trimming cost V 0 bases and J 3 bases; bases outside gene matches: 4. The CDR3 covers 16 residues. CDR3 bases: TGCGCCAGCAGCTTGGGACTAGCGGGACCTGAAGAGACCCAGTACTTC. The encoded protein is CASSLGLAGPEETQYF.

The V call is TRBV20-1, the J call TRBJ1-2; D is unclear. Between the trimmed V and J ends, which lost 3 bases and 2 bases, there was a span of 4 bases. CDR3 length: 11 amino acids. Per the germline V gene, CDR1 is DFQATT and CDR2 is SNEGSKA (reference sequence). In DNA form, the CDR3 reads TGCAGTGCTAGGACAAACTATGGCTACACCTTC. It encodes CSARTNYGYTF.

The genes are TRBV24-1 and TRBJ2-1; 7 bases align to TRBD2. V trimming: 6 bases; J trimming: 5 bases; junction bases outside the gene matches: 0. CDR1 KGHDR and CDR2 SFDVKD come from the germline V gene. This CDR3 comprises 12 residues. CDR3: CATSLADNEQFF. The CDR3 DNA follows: TGTGCCACCAGTCTAGCGGACAATGAGCAGTTCTTC.

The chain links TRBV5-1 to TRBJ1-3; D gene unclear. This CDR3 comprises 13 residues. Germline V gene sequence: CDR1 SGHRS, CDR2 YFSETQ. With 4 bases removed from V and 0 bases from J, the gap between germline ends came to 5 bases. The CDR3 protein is CASSIASGNTIYF. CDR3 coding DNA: TGCGCCAGCAGCATAGCCTCTGGAAACACCATATATTTT.

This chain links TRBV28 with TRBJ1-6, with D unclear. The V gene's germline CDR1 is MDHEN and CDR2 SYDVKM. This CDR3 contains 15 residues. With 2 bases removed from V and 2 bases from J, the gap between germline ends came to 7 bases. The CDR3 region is CASSLTQAYNSPLHF. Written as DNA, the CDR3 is TGTGCCAGCAGTTTAACGCAGGCCTATAATTCACCCCTCCACTTT.

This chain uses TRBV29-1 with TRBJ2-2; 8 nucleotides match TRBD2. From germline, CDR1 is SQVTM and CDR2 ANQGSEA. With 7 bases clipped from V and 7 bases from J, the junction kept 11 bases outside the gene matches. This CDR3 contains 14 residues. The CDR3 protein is CSATGTRTVGELFF. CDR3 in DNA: TGCAGCGCCACCGGGACTAGAACTGTCGGGGAGCTGTTTTTT.

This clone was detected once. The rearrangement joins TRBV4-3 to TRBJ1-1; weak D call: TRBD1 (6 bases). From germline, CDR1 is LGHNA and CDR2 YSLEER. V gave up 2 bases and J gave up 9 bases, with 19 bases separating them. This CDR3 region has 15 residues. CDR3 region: CASSQYRDTGYKAFF. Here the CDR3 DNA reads TGCGCCAGCAGCCAATACCGGGACACCGGTTACAAAGCTTTCTTT.

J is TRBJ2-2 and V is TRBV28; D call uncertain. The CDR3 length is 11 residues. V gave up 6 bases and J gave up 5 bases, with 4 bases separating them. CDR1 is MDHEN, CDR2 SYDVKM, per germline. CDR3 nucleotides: TGTGCCAGCAGAGAGACCGGGGAGCTGTTTTTT. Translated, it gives CASRETGELFF.

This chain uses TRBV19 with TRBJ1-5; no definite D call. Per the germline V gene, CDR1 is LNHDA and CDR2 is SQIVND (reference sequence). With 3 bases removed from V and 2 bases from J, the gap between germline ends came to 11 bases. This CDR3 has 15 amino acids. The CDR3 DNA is TGTGCCAGTAGTATTGGGCACCTTGGCAATCAGCCCCAGCATTTT. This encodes CASSIGHLGNQPQHF. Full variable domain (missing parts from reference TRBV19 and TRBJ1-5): DGGITQSPKYLFRKEGQNVTLSCEQNLNHDAMYWYRQDPGQGLRLIYYSQIVNDFQKGDIAEGYSVSREKKESFPLTVTSAQKNPTAFYLCASSIGHLGNQPQHFGDGTRLSIL.

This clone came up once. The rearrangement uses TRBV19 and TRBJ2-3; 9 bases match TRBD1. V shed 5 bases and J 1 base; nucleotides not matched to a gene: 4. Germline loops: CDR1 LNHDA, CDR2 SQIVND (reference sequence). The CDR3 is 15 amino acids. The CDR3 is CASSFRQGGTDTQYF. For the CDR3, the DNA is TGTGCCAGTAGTTTCAGACAGGGGGGCACAGATACGCAGTATTTT. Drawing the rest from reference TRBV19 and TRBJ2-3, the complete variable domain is DGGITQSPKYLFRKEGQNVTLSCEQNLNHDAMYWYRQDPGQGLRLIYYSQIVNDFQKGDIAEGYSVSREKKESFPLTVTSAQKNPTAFYLCASSFRQGGTDTQYFGPGTRLTVL.

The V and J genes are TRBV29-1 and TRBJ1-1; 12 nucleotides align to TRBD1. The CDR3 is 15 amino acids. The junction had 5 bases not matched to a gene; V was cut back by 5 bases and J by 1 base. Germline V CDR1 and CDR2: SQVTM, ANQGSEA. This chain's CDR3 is CSVTGTGGWNTEAFF. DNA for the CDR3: TGCAGCGTTACCGGGACAGGGGGCTGGAACACTGAAGCTTTCTTT.

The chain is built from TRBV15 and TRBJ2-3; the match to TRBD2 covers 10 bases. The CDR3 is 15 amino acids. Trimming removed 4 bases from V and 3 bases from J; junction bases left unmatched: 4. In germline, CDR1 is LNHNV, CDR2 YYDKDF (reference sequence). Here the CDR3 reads CATSKREGHTDTQYF. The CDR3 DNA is TGTGCCACCAGCAAGCGGGAGGGCCATACAGATACGCAGTATTTT. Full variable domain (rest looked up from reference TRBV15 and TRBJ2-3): DAMVIQNPRYQVTQFGKPVTLSCSQTLNHNVMYWYQQKSSQAPKLLFHYYDKDFNNEADTPDNFQSRRPNTSFCFLDIRSPGLGDTAMYLCATSKREGHTDTQYFGPGTRLTVL.